This T cell receptor beta chain was recorded in a study of immune evolution from preneoplasia to lung adenocarcinoma. Concerning this clone: Antigen specificity is unknown.

The repertoire was sequenced with immunoSEQ multiplex PCR; TCRdb's copy has only in-frame clones and lacks some. The sample holds approximately 4,300 clones, roughly 84% seen once. After pathologic assessment, macro-dissection selected premalignant or tumor cells for extraction. Notes on the study in general: Clonality was highest in normal lung, lower in later-stage lesions apparently.

The CDR3 has 15 amino acids. The V end was cut by 8 bases, the J end by 0 bases, with 14 bases between. Germline V lookup: CDR1 LNHDA, CDR2 SQIVND (reference sequence). The V and J genes are TRBV19 and TRBJ1-3; D is ambiguous. The sequencing sample was made of FFPE minimally invasive lung adenocarcinoma tissue. This clonotype originated in a person in their sixties with lung adenocarcinoma. DNA for the CDR3: TGTGCCAGTCGAACCTCTGGCCTCTCTGGAAACACCATATATTTT. Translated, it gives CASRTSGLSGNTIYF.